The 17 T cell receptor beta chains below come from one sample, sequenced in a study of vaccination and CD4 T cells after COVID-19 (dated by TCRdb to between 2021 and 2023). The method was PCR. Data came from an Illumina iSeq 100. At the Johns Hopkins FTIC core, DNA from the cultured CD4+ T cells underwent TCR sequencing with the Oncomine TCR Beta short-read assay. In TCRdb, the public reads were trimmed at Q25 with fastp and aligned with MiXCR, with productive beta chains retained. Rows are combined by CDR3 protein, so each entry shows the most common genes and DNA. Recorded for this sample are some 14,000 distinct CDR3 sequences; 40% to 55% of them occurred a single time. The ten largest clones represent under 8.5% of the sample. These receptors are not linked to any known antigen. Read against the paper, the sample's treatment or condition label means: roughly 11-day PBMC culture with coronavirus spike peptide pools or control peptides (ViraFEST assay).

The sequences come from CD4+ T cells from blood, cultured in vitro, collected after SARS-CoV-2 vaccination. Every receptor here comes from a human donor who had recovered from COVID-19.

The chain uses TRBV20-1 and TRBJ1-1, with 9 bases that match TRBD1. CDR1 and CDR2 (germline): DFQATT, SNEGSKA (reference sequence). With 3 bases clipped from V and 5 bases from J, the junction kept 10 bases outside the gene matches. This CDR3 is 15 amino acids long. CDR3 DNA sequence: TGCAGTGCTAGTAATCCTACAGGGGGCGATACTGAAGCTTTCTTT. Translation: CSASNPTGGDTEAFF.

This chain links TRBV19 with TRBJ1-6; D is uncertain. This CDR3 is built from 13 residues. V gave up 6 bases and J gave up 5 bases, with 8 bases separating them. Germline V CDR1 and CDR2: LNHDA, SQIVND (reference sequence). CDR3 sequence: CASSVRDNSPLHF. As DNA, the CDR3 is TGTGCCAGTAGCGTGCGGGATAATTCACCCCTCCACTTT.

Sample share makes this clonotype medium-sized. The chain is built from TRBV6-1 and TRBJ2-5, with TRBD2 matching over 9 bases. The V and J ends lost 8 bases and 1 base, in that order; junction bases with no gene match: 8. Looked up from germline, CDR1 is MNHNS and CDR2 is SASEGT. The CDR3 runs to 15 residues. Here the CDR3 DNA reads TGTGCCAGCGTTCCCCCTAGCGGGACCCAAGAGACCCAGTACTTC. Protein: CASVPPSGTQETQYF.

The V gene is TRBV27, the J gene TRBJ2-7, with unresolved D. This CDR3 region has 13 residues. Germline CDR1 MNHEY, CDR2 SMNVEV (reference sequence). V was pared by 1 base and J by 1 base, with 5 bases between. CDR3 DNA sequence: TGTGCCAGCAGTTTATTTGAATCCTACGAGCAGTACTTC. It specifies CASSLFESYEQYF.

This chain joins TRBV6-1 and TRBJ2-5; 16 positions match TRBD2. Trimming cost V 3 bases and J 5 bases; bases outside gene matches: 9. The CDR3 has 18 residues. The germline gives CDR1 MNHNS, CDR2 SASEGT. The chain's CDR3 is CASSDPGTSGRAGETQYF. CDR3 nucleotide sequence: TGTGCCAGCAGTGATCCCGGGACTAGCGGGAGGGCCGGGGAGACCCAGTACTTC.

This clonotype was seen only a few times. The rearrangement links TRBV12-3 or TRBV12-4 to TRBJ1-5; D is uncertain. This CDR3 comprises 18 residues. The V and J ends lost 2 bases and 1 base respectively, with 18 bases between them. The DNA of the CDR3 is TGTGCCAGCAGTTTATCCGGGCTCCGACGTGTAAGCAATCAGCCCCAGCATTTT. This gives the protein CASSLSGLRRVSNQPQHF.

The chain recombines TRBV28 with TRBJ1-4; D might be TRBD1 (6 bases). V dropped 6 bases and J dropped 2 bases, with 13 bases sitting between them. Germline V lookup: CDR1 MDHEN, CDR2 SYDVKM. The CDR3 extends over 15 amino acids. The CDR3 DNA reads TGTGCCAGCAGGCAAACAGGGTCTACTAATGAAAAACTGTTTTTT. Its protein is CASRQTGSTNEKLFF.

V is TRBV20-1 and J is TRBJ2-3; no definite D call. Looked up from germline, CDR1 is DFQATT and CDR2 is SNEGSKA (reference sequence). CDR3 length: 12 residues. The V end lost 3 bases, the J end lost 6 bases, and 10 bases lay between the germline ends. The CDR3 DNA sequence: TGCAGTGCTAGCCCGGTCCTGGATACGCAGTATTTT. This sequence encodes CSASPVLDTQYF.

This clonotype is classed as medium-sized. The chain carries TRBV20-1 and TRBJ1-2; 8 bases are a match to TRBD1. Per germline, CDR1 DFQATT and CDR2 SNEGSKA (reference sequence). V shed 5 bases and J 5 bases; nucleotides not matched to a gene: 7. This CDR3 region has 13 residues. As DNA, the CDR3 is TGCAGTGCTTTGGGACAGGAGGATTATGGCTACACCTTC. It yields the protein CSALGQEDYGYTF.

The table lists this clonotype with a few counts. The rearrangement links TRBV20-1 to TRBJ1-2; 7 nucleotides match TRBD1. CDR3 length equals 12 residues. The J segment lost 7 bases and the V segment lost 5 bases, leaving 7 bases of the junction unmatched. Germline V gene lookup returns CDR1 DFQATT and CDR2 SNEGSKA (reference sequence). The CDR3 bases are TGCAGTGCTCCACAGGGGATAGGTGGCTACACCTTC. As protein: CSAPQGIGGYTF.

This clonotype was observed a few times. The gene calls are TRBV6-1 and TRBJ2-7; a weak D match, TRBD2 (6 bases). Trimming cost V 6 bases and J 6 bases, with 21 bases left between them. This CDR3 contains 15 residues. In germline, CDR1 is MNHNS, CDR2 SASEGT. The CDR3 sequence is CASSLRGGNKGEQYF. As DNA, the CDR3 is TGTGCCAGCAGCCTGCGTGGGGGGAATAAGGGCGAGCAGTACTTC.

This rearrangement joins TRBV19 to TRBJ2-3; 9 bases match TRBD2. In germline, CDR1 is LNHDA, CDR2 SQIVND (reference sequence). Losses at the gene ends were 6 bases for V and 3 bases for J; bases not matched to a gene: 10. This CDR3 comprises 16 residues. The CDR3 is CASRSSLAGLTDTQYF. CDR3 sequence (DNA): TGTGCCAGTAGATCCTCCCTAGCGGGATTGACAGATACGCAGTATTTT.

The DNA for the CDR3 is TGCAGTGCTAGAGGTCTCCGTAGTTACACCGGGGAGCTGTTTTTT. It codes for CSARGLRSYTGELFF. J is TRBJ2-2 and V is TRBV20-1, with D hard to call. This CDR3 has 15 amino acids. Trimming took 1 base from V and 3 from J, leaving 12 bases between them. Germline CDR1 reads DFQATT; CDR2 reads SNEGSKA (reference sequence).

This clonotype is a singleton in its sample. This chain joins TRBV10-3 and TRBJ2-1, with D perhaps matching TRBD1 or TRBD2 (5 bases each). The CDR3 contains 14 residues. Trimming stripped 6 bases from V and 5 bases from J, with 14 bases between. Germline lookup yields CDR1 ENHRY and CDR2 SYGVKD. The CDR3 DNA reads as TGTGCCATCAGCGTCCGGGACCAAAACAATGAGCAGTTCTTC. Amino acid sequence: CAISVRDQNNEQFF.

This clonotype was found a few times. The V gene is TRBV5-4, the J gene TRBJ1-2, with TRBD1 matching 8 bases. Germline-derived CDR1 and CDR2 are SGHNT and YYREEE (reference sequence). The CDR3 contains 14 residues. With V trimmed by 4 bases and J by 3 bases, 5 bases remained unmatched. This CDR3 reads CASSPGGRDYGYTF. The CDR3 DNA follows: TGTGCCAGCAGCCCAGGGGGCCGGGACTATGGCTACACCTTC.

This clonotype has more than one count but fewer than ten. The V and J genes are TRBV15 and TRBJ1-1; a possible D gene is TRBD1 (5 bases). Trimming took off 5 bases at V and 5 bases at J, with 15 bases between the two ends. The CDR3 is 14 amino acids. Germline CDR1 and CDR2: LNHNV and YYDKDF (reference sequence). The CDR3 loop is CATSLSQGETEAFF. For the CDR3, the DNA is TGTGCCACCAGCCTTTCGCAGGGAGAGACTGAAGCTTTCTTT.

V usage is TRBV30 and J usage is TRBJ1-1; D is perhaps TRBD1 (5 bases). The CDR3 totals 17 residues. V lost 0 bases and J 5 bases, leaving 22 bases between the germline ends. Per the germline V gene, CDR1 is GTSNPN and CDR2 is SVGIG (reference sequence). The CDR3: CAWSVLSRPGRKTEAFF. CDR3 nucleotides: TGTGCCTGGAGTGTACTAAGTCGGCCAGGGAGGAAAACTGAAGCTTTCTTT.